This note documents a single T cell receptor beta chain sequence. Its antigen remains unidentified. V shed 8 bases and J shed 4 bases, with 13 bases lying between them. Germline V lookup: CDR1 MNHEY, CDR2 SVGAGI. The CDR3 extends over 13 amino acids. Together with a sample-barcoded 5' primer, a J-beta primer mix was included in a second PCR lasting about 6 to 11 cycles. TCRdb re-called the 5' RACE reads through MiXCR, storing one row per CDR3 protein. The data show over a million distinct CDR3 sequences, 55% to 75% seen once. Those donating, healthy Caucasian individuals from Russia, were aged about 6 to 90. Every participating donor contributed approximately 10 milliliters of peripheral blood through a draw. The data were obtained in a study of blood T cells in healthy people across ages. Study results and limitations: Age brought a roughly linear fall in TCR beta diversity measured per million T cells.

This sequence originates from a man aged 18 to 30 in good health. This chain uses TRBV6-5 with TRBJ2-3; the D gene is possibly TRBD1 (5 bases). The specimen was blood. The CDR3 loop is CASLSGFADTQYF. The CDR3 DNA follows: TGTGCCAGCTTGTCAGGGTTCGCAGATACGCAGTATTTT.